This entry features one TCR beta chain sequence. At one end, the junction sequence differs from germline, possibly due to a read error. This sample was included in a study of cytomegalovirus exposure and HLA in healthy donors. The CDR3 is 15 amino acids. Germline V gene data show CDR1 as MDHEN and CDR2 as SYDVKM. PCR used 60 Vbeta primers and 13 Jbeta primers. Some clones are missing from TCRdb's copy, which holds only in-frame ones; the method was immunoSEQ multiplex PCR. In the table there are under 200,000 clones, around 73% of which are singletons. The V and J genes are TRBV28 and TRBJ1-5; maybe TRBD1 (6 bases). Material for sequencing was PBMCs. The source of this sequence is a man between 60 and 70 years old in good health and CMV-seronegative. The CDR3 nucleotides read TGTGCCAGCAGTAGGTCAGGGGTGAGCAATCAGCCCCAGAATTTT. This codes for CASSRSGVSNQPQNF.